Shown below are 17 T cell receptor beta chains from a single sample sequenced in a study of control samples from healthy donors and cancer patients. Profiled with immunoSEQ multiplex PCR; TCRdb holds only in-frame clones, not every one. The data contain 350,000 to 450,000 clones, about 93% of them singletons. Source material: PBMCs. The receptors here all came from a man aged 40-50 years with head and neck cancer.

The J gene is TRBJ2-2, the V gene TRBV5-1; no definite D call. Per germline, CDR1 SGHRS and CDR2 YFSETQ. V lost 0 bases, J lost 1 base, and 4 bases lay in between. This CDR3 contains 14 residues. The DNA of the CDR3 is TGCGCCAGCAGCTTGGGGATGAACACCGGGGAGCTGTTTTTT. Translation gives CASSLGMNTGELFF.

The chain links TRBV2 to TRBJ1-4; 10 bases are shared with TRBD1. The germline V gene encodes CDR1 SNHLY and CDR2 FYNNEI. V lost 7 bases to trimming and J lost 8 bases; unmatched junction nucleotides: 10. This CDR3 is 15 amino acids long. CDR3 coding DNA: TGTGCCAGCACCGCCGACAGGGGGCTGATAGAAAAACTGTTTTTT. Its protein product is CASTADRGLIEKLFF.

The V gene is TRBV7-9, the J gene TRBJ2-7; a possible D gene is TRBD1 (6 bases). Trimming removed 11 bases at V and 2 bases at J, with 19 bases between. Germline V gives CDR1 SEHNR, CDR2 FQNEAQ (reference sequence). The CDR3 loop spans 14 amino acids. In DNA, the CDR3 is TGTGCCTACAATCTACAGGGAAAGCCCTACGAGCAGTACTTC. It is translated as CAYNLQGKPYEQYF.

This sequence joins TRBV6-2 or TRBV6-3 and TRBJ1-1; possibly TRBD1 for D (5 bases). Between the trimmed V and J ends, which lost 0 bases and 4 bases, there was a span of 12 bases. CDR1 is MNHEY, CDR2 SVGEGT, per germline. This CDR3 spans 15 amino acids. The DNA for the CDR3 is TGTGCCAGCAGTTACTCGAGTAGTGGGGGCACTGAAGCTTTCTTT. It encodes CASSYSSSGGTEAFF.

In this sample, this clone turned up a few times. V usage is TRBV7-3 and J usage is TRBJ2-2, with D possibly being TRBD1 (6 bases). The ends were cut back, 2 bases at V and 6 bases at J, with 13 bases in the middle. Germline CDR1 SGHTA, CDR2 FQGTGA. The CDR3 is made up of 15 amino acids. In nucleotides, the CDR3 is TGTGCCAGCAGCTTACCAGGGGCCACGGCCGGGGAGCTGTTTTTT. Translation gives CASSLPGATAGELFF.

In this sample, this clone turned up a few times. This rearrangement joins TRBV12-3 or TRBV12-4 to TRBJ1-2; D remains unclear. Trimming removed 5 bases at V and 7 bases at J, with 14 bases between. The CDR3 loop spans 13 amino acids. CDR3 loop: CASSEEEFGGYTF. As DNA, the CDR3 is TGTGCCAGCAGTGAGGAAGAATTCGGTGGCTACACCTTC.

The V and J genes are TRBV7-2 and TRBJ1-2; 7 bases line up with TRBD1. V lost 1 base to trimming and J lost 6 bases; unmatched junction nucleotides: 11. Germline V gives CDR1 SGHTA, CDR2 FQGNSA. CDR3 size: 16 residues. The CDR3 region is CASSLESGQAKHGYTF. CDR3 bases: TGTGCCAGCAGCTTAGAGAGTGGACAGGCGAAGCATGGCTACACCTTC.

J is TRBJ2-7 and V is TRBV14, with D possibly being TRBD2 (5 bases). Germline V CDR1 and CDR2: SGHDN, FVKESK. The CDR3 loop spans 15 amino acids. Trimming left V 0 bases short and J 6 bases short, with 15 bases between. The CDR3 nucleotides are TGTGCCAGCAGCCAAGATAGCACGGGGAGTTTCGAGCAGTACTTC. Translated, it gives CASSQDSTGSFEQYF.

This clone was seen once. The chain uses TRBV6-2 or TRBV6-3 and TRBJ2-1, with TRBD1 matching 7 bases. The V gene's germline CDR1 is MNHEY and CDR2 SVGEGT. The CDR3 length is 16 residues. V lost 5 bases and J lost 5; bases outside the gene matches: 12. The CDR3: CASSQYRTGVDNEQFF. CDR3 nucleotide sequence: TGTGCCAGCAGTCAATACCGGACAGGCGTTGACAATGAGCAGTTCTTC.

This clone was counted a single time. The rearrangement joins TRBV27 to TRBJ1-6; no firm D call. This CDR3 has 13 residues. Germline V gene lookup returns CDR1 MNHEY and CDR2 SMNVEV (reference sequence). V dropped 6 bases and J dropped 8 bases, with 11 bases sitting between them. The CDR3 coding sequence is TGTGCCAGCAGGGTGTCCCTCCATTCACCCCTCCACTTT. Translating it yields CASRVSLHSPLHF.

CDR3: CASSFSRRGSRMNTEAFF. In nucleotides, the CDR3 is TGTGCCAGCAGTTTCTCAAGGAGGGGGAGCAGGATGAACACTGAAGCTTTCTTT. The genes are TRBV28 and TRBJ1-1; a possible D gene is TRBD1 (6 bases). The germline V gene encodes CDR1 MDHEN and CDR2 SYDVKM. The V and J ends lost 3 bases and 0 bases respectively, with 20 bases between them. The CDR3 length is 18 residues.

The chain carries TRBV19 and TRBJ1-1; TRBD1 aligns across 7 bases. The CDR3 is 14 amino acids. Germline-derived CDR1 and CDR2 are LNHDA and SQIVND (reference sequence). This chain's CDR3 is CATYRGPQNTEAFF. CDR3 coding DNA: TGTGCAACCTACAGGGGACCCCAGAACACTGAAGCTTTCTTT. Looking up the rest from reference TRBV19 and TRBJ1-1 gives the full variable domain: DGGITQSPKYLFRKEGQNVTLSCEQNLNHDAMYWYRQDPGQGLRLIYYSQIVNDFQKGDIAEGYSVSREKKESFPLTVTSAQKNPTAFYLCATYRGPQNTEAFFGQGTRLTVV.

This chain joins TRBV7-9 and TRBJ2-3; D is unresolved. Germline lookup yields CDR1 SEHNR and CDR2 FQNEAQ (reference sequence). V lost 0 bases and J 1 base, leaving 5 bases between the germline ends. The CDR3 runs 14 residues. The CDR3 bases are TGTGCCAGCAGCTTAGCTGTGGGCACAGATACGCAGTATTTT. Translating gives CASSLAVGTDTQYF. Based on the CDR3 plus reference TRBV7-9 and TRBJ2-3, the full variable domain is DTGVSQNPRHKITKRGQNVTFRCDPISEHNRLYWYRQTLGQGPEFLTYFQNEAQLEKSRLLSDRFSAERPKGSFSTLEIQRTEQGDSAMYLCASSLAVGTDTQYFGPGTRLTVL.

The chain has TRBV19 and TRBJ2-5; TRBD2 matches at 8 bases. The ends lost 5 bases at V and 5 bases at J; junction bases unmatched: 7. CDR1 LNHDA and CDR2 SQIVND come from the germline V gene (reference sequence). This CDR3 comprises 14 residues. The CDR3 is CASSPRERGETQYF. CDR3 DNA sequence: TGTGCCAGTAGTCCCCGGGAGCGGGGGGAGACCCAGTACTTC.

The rearrangement uses TRBV5-6 and TRBJ1-4; D is ambiguous. The V end lost 2 bases, the J end lost 0 bases, and 11 bases lay between the germline ends. CDR3 length: 16 residues. CDR1 SGHDT and CDR2 YYEEEE come from the germline V gene. The CDR3 nucleotides are TGTGCCAGCAGCTTTGAGAGGACCGCAACTAATGAAAAACTGTTTTTT. Protein: CASSFERTATNEKLFF.

The V gene is TRBV5-1, the J gene TRBJ1-1; tentative D call: TRBD1 (5 bases). CDR3 length: 14 residues. The germline CDR1 and CDR2 sequences are SGHRS and YFSETQ. V was trimmed by 4 bases and J by 1 base, leaving 11 bases between them. The DNA for the CDR3 is TGCGCCAGCAGCATATGGGACGCGAACACTGAAGCTTTCTTT. Its translation is CASSIWDANTEAFF.

This clone occurred once. J is TRBJ1-3 and V is TRBV5-1, with a tentative D call TRBD1 (6 bases). CDR3 length equals 15 residues. Germline V lookup: CDR1 SGHRS, CDR2 YFSETQ. Trimming removed 1 base at V and 0 bases at J, with 8 bases between. CDR3 bases: TGCGCCAGCAGCTTGAGGGGGGACTCTGGAAACACCATATATTTT. Its translation: CASSLRGDSGNTIYF.